This note documents a single T cell receptor beta chain sequence. This specimen belongs to a study of blood T cell repertoires in COVID-19. The CDR3 runs to 14 residues. V gave up 6 bases and J gave up 1 base; unmatched junction bases: 4. CDR1 and CDR2 from the germline V gene are SGHRS and YFSETQ. Here immunoSEQ multiplex PCR was the method, and the copy in TCRdb shows in-frame clones only, minus some. The sample consists of some 42,000 clones, more than 60% of them appearing once. Sequenced input: peripheral blood. The chain uses TRBV5-1 and TRBJ1-1; 9 nucleotides line up with TRBD1. The sequence derives from a woman between 65 and 79 years old with acute or convalescent COVID-19. The CDR3 spells CASTDRGSNTEAFF. The DNA for the CDR3 is TGCGCCAGCACCGACAGGGGGTCGAACACTGAAGCTTTCTTT.